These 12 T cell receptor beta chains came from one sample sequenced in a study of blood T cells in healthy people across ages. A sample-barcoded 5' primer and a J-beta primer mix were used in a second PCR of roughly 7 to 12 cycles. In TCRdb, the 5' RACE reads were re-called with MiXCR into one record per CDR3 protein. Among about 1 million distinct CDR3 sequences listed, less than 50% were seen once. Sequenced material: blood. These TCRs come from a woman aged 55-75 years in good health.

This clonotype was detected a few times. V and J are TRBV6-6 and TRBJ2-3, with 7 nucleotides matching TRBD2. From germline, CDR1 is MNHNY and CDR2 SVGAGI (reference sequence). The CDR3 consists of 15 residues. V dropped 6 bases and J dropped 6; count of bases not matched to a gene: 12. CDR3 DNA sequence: TGTGCCAGCAGGCCTAGCGGCTCCTATCAGGATACGCAGTATTTT. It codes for CASRPSGSYQDTQYF.

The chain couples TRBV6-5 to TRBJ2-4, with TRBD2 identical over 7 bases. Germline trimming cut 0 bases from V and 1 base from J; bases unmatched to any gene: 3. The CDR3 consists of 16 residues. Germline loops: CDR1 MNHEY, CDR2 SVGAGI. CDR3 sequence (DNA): TGTGCCAGCAGTTACTCGAGAGCGGGGGCCAAAAACATTCAGTACTTC. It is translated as CASSYSRAGAKNIQYF.

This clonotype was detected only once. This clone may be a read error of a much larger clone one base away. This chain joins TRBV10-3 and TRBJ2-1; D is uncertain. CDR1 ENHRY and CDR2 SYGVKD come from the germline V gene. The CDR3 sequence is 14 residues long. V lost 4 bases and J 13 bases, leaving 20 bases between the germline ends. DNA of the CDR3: TGTGCCATCAGTGTTTCCTCGGGCTCGGAGACCCAGTTCTTC. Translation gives CAISVSSGSETQFF.

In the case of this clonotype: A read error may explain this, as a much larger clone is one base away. CDR3: CANSLATSGVFSYEQYF. The CDR3 DNA is TGCGCCAACAGCTTGGCCACTAGCGGGGTCTTTTCCTACGAGCAGTACTTC. The chain couples TRBV5-1 to TRBJ2-7, with 10 positions matching TRBD2. The CDR3 is 17 amino acids. Germline values: CDR1 SGHRS, CDR2 YFSETQ.

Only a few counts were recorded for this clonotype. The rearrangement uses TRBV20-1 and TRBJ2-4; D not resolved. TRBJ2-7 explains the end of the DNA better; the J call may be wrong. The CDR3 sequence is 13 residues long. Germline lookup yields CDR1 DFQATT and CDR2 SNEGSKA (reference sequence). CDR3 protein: CSARDRHDYEQYF. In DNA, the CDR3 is TGCAGTGCTAGAGATCGGCACGACTACGAGCAGTACTTC.

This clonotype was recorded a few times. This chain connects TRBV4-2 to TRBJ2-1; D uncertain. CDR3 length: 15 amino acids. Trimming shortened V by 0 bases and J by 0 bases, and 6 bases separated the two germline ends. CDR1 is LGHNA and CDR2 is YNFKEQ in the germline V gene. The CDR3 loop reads CASSQELSSYNEQFF. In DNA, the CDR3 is TGTGCCAGCAGCCAAGAACTAAGCTCCTACAATGAGCAGTTCTTC.

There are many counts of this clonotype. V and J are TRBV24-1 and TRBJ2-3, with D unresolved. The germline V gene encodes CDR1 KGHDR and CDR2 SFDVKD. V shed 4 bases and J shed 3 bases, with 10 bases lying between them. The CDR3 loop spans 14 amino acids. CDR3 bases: TGTGCCACCAGTGACTATCCGTTAACAGATACGCAGTATTTT. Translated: CATSDYPLTDTQYF.

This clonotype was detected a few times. CDR3 in amino acids: CASSLTSYTYEQYF. The CDR3 DNA reads TGTGCCAGCAGTTTAACCTCCTACACCTACGAGCAGTACTTC. The genes are TRBV12-3 or TRBV12-4 and TRBJ2-7; D call uncertain. V was trimmed by 2 bases and J by 2 bases, leaving 10 bases between them. The CDR3 contains 14 residues.

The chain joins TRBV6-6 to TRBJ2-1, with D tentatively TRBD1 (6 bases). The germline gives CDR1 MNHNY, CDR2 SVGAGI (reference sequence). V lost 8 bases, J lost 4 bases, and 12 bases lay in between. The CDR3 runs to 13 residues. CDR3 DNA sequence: TGTGCCAGCCGGCAGGGGCTGTACAATGAGCAGTTCTTC. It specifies CASRQGLYNEQFF.

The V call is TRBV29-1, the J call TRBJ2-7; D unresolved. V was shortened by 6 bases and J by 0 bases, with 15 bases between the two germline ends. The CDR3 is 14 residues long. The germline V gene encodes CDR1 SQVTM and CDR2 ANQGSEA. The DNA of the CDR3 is TGCAGCGTCGTTGAAATCACCAGCTCCTACGAGCAGTACTTC. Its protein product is CSVVEITSSYEQYF.

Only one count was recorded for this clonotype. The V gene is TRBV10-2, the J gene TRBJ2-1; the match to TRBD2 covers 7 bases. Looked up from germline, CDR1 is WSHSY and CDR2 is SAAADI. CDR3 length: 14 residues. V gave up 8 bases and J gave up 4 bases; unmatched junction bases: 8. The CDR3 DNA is TGCGCCAGCCGCGAAACTAGCGCGTACAATGAGCAGTTCTTC. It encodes CASRETSAYNEQFF.

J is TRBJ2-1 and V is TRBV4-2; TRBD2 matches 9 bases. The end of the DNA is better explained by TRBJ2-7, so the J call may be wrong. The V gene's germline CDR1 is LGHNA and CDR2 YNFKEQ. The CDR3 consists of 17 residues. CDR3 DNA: TGTGCCAGCAGCCAAGATAGGGGGTCTAGCGGGACGAATGAGCAGTACTTC. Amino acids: CASSQDRGSSGTNEQYF.